These 27 T cell receptor beta chains were all obtained from the same sample, sequenced in a study of blood T cells in healthy people across ages. Combining a sample-barcoded 5' primer with a J-beta primer mix, a second PCR ran for about 6 to 11 cycles. TCRdb analysed the 5' RACE reads with MiXCR anew, one entry per CDR3 protein. The sample shows about 1.1 million distinct CDR3 sequences, around two fifths of them seen only once. What was sequenced was blood. The receptors shown here come from a young man in good health.

This clonotype has just a few counts. The CDR3 sequence: CSASGVRRNTIYF. CDR3 DNA sequence: TGCAGTGCTAGTGGGGTCAGAAGAAACACCATATATTTT. The chain combines TRBV20-1 with TRBJ1-3; D not resolved. This CDR3 is 13 amino acids long. Germline CDR1 is DFQATT and CDR2 is SNEGSKA (reference sequence). V lost 3 bases and J lost 5, with 11 bases in between.

J is TRBJ2-1 and V is TRBV4-3, with D tentatively TRBD2 (5 bases). Trimming removed 0 bases at V and 0 bases at J, with 18 bases between. The germline V gene has CDR1 LGHNA and CDR2 YSLEER. The CDR3 length is 19 residues. CDR3 residues: CASSQDLQPAASSYNEQFF. In DNA form, the CDR3 reads TGCGCCAGCAGCCAAGATCTCCAGCCAGCGGCCAGCTCCTACAATGAGCAGTTCTTC.

This rearrangement joins TRBV10-3 to TRBJ1-2; the match to TRBD1 covers 8 bases. This CDR3 is built from 13 residues. Germline trimming cut 5 bases from V and 6 bases from J; bases unmatched to any gene: 5. Germline loops: CDR1 ENHRY, CDR2 SYGVKD. As DNA, the CDR3 is TGTGCCATCAGTAAGACAGGGGCGGATGGCTACACCTTC. Translation gives CAISKTGADGYTF.

The J gene is TRBJ1-2, the V gene TRBV19; D is undetermined. The CDR3 consists of 15 residues. The ends were cut back, 1 base at V and 0 bases at J, with 9 bases in the middle. Germline lookup yields CDR1 LNHDA and CDR2 SQIVND (reference sequence). CDR3 protein: CASSIVAGANYGYTF. CDR3 DNA sequence: TGTGCCAGTAGTATAGTGGCCGGAGCTAACTATGGCTACACCTTC.

The rearrangement uses TRBV12-3 or TRBV12-4 and TRBJ1-5, with 7 bases fitting TRBD1. The CDR3 consists of 13 residues. J lost 7 bases, V lost 6 bases, and 6 bases had no gene match. CDR3 residues: CASRDTGDQPQHF. The CDR3 region has the DNA TGTGCCAGCAGGGACACAGGGGACCAGCCCCAGCATTTT.

The sample holds a few counts of this clonotype. Relative to the germline gene, one junction end is altered; a read error may explain this. The V and J genes are TRBV12-3 or TRBV12-4 and TRBJ1-6; D possibly corresponds to TRBD1 (6 bases). The CDR3 is 14 amino acids. This CDR3 reads CASRRGTENSPLHF. As DNA, the CDR3 is TGTGCTAGCAGGAGGGGGACGGAGAATTCACCCCTCCACTTT.

This clonotype was seen only a few times. This chain links TRBV20-1 with TRBJ1-1; TRBD1 agrees at 9 bases. In germline, CDR1 is DFQATT, CDR2 SNEGSKA (reference sequence). The CDR3 extends over 14 amino acids. After removal of 6 bases from V and 5 bases from J, the junction contained 10 bases not matched to a gene. CDR3: CSARQGGGRTEAFF. The CDR3 DNA reads TGCAGTGCCAGACAGGGGGGTGGACGGACTGAAGCTTTCTTT.

The CDR3 sequence: CASSQDVGDSGELFF. CDR3 DNA sequence: TGTGCCAGCAGCCAAGATGTAGGAGACTCCGGGGAGCTGTTTTTT. This chain connects TRBV14 to TRBJ2-2; D remains unclear. CDR3 length: 15 residues. Trimming stripped 0 bases from V and 6 bases from J, with 11 bases between. The germline gives CDR1 SGHDN, CDR2 FVKESK.

The V and J genes are TRBV3-1 and TRBJ2-7; D possibly uses TRBD1 or TRBD2 (6 bases each). The CDR3 runs 14 residues. Germline V lookup: CDR1 LGHDT, CDR2 YNNKEL (reference sequence). V was shortened by 4 bases and J by 7 bases, with 17 bases between the two germline ends. The CDR3 DNA reads TGTGCCAGCAGCCCCGCCCGGAGGGACAATGAGCAGTACTTC. Translating it yields CASSPARRDNEQYF.

The V call is TRBV7-3, the J call TRBJ2-5; D not certain. The CDR3 covers 14 residues. Trimming removed 3 bases from V and 2 bases from J, with 10 bases in between. Germline CDR1 and CDR2: SGHTA and FQGTGA. The CDR3 loop is CASSFGPGQETQYF. The CDR3 DNA sequence: TGTGCCAGCAGCTTTGGTCCGGGTCAAGAGACCCAGTACTTC. The complete variable domain, with remaining parts taken from reference TRBV7-3 and TRBJ2-5, reads GAGVSQTPSNKVTEKGKYVELRCDPISGHTALYWYRQSLGQGPEFLIYFQGTGAADDSGLPNDRFFAVRPEGSVSTLKIQRTERGDSAVYLCASSFGPGQETQYFGPGTRLLVL.

This clonotype was recorded a few times. The V gene is TRBV20-1, the J gene TRBJ1-2; D is undetermined. This CDR3 has 12 residues. Germline lookup yields CDR1 DFQATT and CDR2 SNEGSKA (reference sequence). V dropped 1 base and J dropped 4 bases, with 7 bases sitting between them. CDR3 protein: CSARALGYGYTF. CDR3 nucleotide sequence: TGCAGTGCTAGAGCGCTCGGCTATGGCTACACCTTC.

This rearrangement joins TRBV10-3 to TRBJ1-2; 9 bases are shared with TRBD1. This CDR3 spans 13 amino acids. Germline values: CDR1 ENHRY, CDR2 SYGVKD. The V gene end was trimmed by 6 bases and the J gene end by 11 bases; junction bases not matched to a gene: 10. CDR3 DNA: TGTGCCATCAGCGACTCCCGGGACAGGGATTACACCTTC. It encodes CAISDSRDRDYTF.

V is TRBV7-2 and J is TRBJ2-1; 12 bases match TRBD2. This CDR3 comprises 18 residues. Per germline, CDR1 SGHTA and CDR2 FQGNSA. V dropped 1 base and J dropped 7; count of bases not matched to a gene: 11. The CDR3 here is CASSLVGASGGDGNEQFF. As DNA, the CDR3 is TGTGCCAGCAGCTTAGTAGGTGCTAGCGGGGGGGATGGGAATGAGCAGTTCTTC. Full variable domain (missing parts from reference TRBV7-2 and TRBJ2-1): GAGVSQSPSNKVTEKGKDVELRCDPISGHTALYWYRQSLGQGLEFLIYFQGNSAPDKSGLPSDRFSAERTGGSVSTLTIQRTQQEDSAVYLCASSLVGASGGDGNEQFFGPGTRLTVL.

The chain couples TRBV9 to TRBJ2-5; D call uncertain. The J call may be incorrect, as the DNA end agrees better with TRBJ2-7. The CDR3 runs to 15 residues. Germline-derived CDR1 and CDR2 are SGDLS and YYNGEE. The CDR3 bases are TGTGCCAGCAGCCCCAACGAATACCCGATCTACGAGCAGTACTTC. It translates to CASSPNEYPIYEQYF.

V gene TRBV10-3 combines with J gene TRBJ2-1, with D perhaps given as TRBD1 or TRBD2 (6 bases each). The CDR3 covers 15 residues. V gave up 0 bases and J gave up 5 bases, with 11 bases separating them. The germline CDR1 and CDR2 sequences are ENHRY and SYGVKD. The DNA of the CDR3 is TGTGCCATCAGTGAGTCAGTAGGGGGGCACAATGAGCAGTTCTTC. This translates into CAISESVGGHNEQFF.

The chain is built from TRBV7-2 and TRBJ2-6; the D gene is possibly TRBD1 (5 bases). V was shortened by 2 bases and J by 2 bases, with 10 bases between the two germline ends. CDR1 and CDR2 (germline): SGHTA, FQGNSA. The CDR3 runs 16 residues. The CDR3 region has the DNA TGTGCCAGCAGCTTAACCACAGGAACTGGGGCCAACGTCCTGACTTTC. It yields the protein CASSLTTGTGANVLTF.

The genes are TRBV20-1 and TRBJ2-3; TRBD2 matches at 12 bases. The germline CDR1 and CDR2 sequences are DFQATT and SNEGSKA (reference sequence). V was pared by 5 bases and J by 4 bases, with 7 bases of the junction left unmatched. The CDR3 has 15 residues. The CDR3 DNA reads TGCAGTGCTTATCTAGCGGGGGGGTCTGCAGATACGCAGTATTTT. Encoded protein: CSAYLAGGSADTQYF.

V is TRBV11-1 and J is TRBJ1-1, with D possibly matching TRBD1 (6 bases). The CDR3 length is 14 residues. The V gene's germline CDR1 is SGHAT and CDR2 FQDESV (reference sequence). Trimming stripped 1 base from V and 11 bases from J, with 17 bases between. The CDR3 DNA is TGTGCCAGCAGCTTAGTCGATTCAGGGGATCTGGCTTTCTTT. Amino acids: CASSLVDSGDLAFF. The variable domain in full, completed from reference TRBV11-1 and TRBJ1-1, reads EAEVAQSPRYKITEKSQAVAFWCDPISGHATLYWYRQILGQGPELLVQFQDESVVDDSQLPKDRFSAERLKGVDSTLKIQPAELGDSAMYLCASSLVDSGDLAFFGQGTRLTVV.

This rearrangement joins TRBV7-8 to TRBJ2-1, with TRBD1 matching over 9 bases. V was clipped by 0 bases and J by 7 bases; unmatched bases: 10. Germline assignment: CDR1 SGHVS and CDR2 FQNEAQ. The CDR3 loop spans 17 amino acids. The CDR3 spells CASSLAERDRVGNEQFF. The CDR3 DNA reads as TGTGCCAGCAGCTTAGCGGAACGGGACAGGGTTGGTAATGAGCAGTTCTTC.

The rearrangement uses TRBV6-1 and TRBJ2-3; D is unresolved. This CDR3 has 13 residues. Between the trimmed V and J ends, which lost 0 bases and 6 bases, there was a span of 7 bases. Germline loops: CDR1 MNHNS, CDR2 SASEGT. CDR3 coding DNA: TGTGCCAGCAGTGAAGCTGGGATGGATACGCAGTATTTT. The encoded protein is CASSEAGMDTQYF.

The rearrangement joins TRBV20-1 to TRBJ2-7; TRBD1 matches 10 bases. Germline trimming cut 3 bases from V and 1 base from J; bases unmatched to any gene: 6. CDR1 and CDR2 from the germline V gene are DFQATT and SNEGSKA (reference sequence). The CDR3 length is 15 residues. The CDR3 sequence is CSASNPGQGSYEQYF. In DNA form, the CDR3 reads TGCAGTGCTAGTAATCCGGGACAGGGGTCCTACGAGCAGTACTTC.

V and J are TRBV5-1 and TRBJ1-2; maybe TRBD1 (5 bases). From germline, CDR1 is SGHRS and CDR2 YFSETQ. The CDR3 totals 17 residues. V was pared by 4 bases and J by 4 bases, with 23 bases between. CDR3 nucleotide sequence: TGCGCCAGCAGCACACTAATACCGGGACCAAAGGGCTATGGCTACACCTTC. Protein product: CASSTLIPGPKGYGYTF.

CDR3 nucleotide sequence: TGTGCCAGCAGTGACTTGGCGGGGAGCTCCTACAATGAGCAGTTCTTC. This sequence encodes CASSDLAGSSYNEQFF. The chain carries TRBV6-4 and TRBJ2-1, with a tentative D call TRBD2 (6 bases). There are 16 residues in the CDR3. Trimming removed 1 base at V and 0 bases at J, with 10 bases between. Germline V CDR1 and CDR2: MRHNA, SNTAGT.

The rearrangement joins TRBV7-9 to TRBJ2-2; the D gene could be TRBD1 or TRBD2 (5 bases each). Trimming removed 2 bases from V and 7 bases from J, with 20 bases in between. Germline CDR1 is SEHNR and CDR2 is FQNEAQ (reference sequence). The CDR3 runs 17 residues. CDR3 in amino acids: CASSLIIRGTGIGELFF. CDR3 in DNA: TGTGCCAGCAGCTTAATTATTAGAGGGACGGGCATCGGGGAGCTGTTTTTT.

This chain links TRBV11-1 with TRBJ1-1, with TRBD1 as a possible D gene (5 bases). The CDR3 consists of 16 residues. The V and J ends lost 5 bases and 1 base respectively, with 17 bases between them. Germline CDR1 is SGHAT and CDR2 is FQDESV (reference sequence). The CDR3 nucleotides read TGTGCCAGCAGCCCCTATTCGGGACGGAAGAACACTGAAGCTTTCTTT. Translation gives CASSPYSGRKNTEAFF.

This clonotype came up a few times. This chain connects TRBV20-1 to TRBJ1-1; D remains ambiguous. CDR3 length equals 10 residues. Looked up from germline, CDR1 is DFQATT and CDR2 is SNEGSKA (reference sequence). The V end was cut by 2 bases, the J end by 7 bases, with 5 bases between. CDR3 coding DNA: TGCAGTGCTAGATGGAATGAAGCTTTCTTT. Translating gives CSARWNEAFF.

This clonotype was detected a few times. This sequence joins TRBV6-2 or TRBV6-3 and TRBJ1-6; D might be TRBD1 (5 bases). Per germline, CDR1 MNHEY and CDR2 SVGEGT. The length of the CDR3 is 12 residues. Trimming left V 8 bases short and J 14 bases short, with 16 bases between. The CDR3 sequence is CASSGATRTLHF. The DNA for the CDR3 is TGTGCCAGCTCCGGGGCGACGCGGACCCTCCACTTT.